This T cell receptor (beta chain) emerged from a study of Graves' ophthalmopathy and Graves' hyperthyroidism. Per the germline V gene, CDR1 is SGHAT and CDR2 is FQDESV (reference sequence). This CDR3 region has 15 residues. Unmatched junction bases numbered 6, after V lost 2 bases and J lost 3 bases. Using RNA transcripts, the TCR beta CDR3 regions were amplified. The workflow started with a first-round RT-PCR run with HTBI primers and then moved on to a second-round multiplex PCR. TCRdb reprocessed the multiplex PCR reads via MiXCR and lists one record per CDR3 protein. The sample includes around 1.1 million distinct CDR3 sequences, about 38% seen only once; the top ten take around 10%.

The receptor was derived from an adult man with Graves' hyperthyroidism. The rearrangement joins TRBV11-1 to TRBJ1-2; 7 bases match TRBD1. Sequenced sample: peripheral blood or thyroid tissue (not recorded which). Here the CDR3 reads CASSLRNRGYYGYTF. DNA of the CDR3: TGTGCCAGCAGCTTACGAAACAGGGGCTACTATGGCTACACCTTC.